The present TCR beta chain was sequenced within a study of shared clonotypes between healthy human individuals. This CDR3 has 15 residues. The germline V gene has CDR1 MNHEY and CDR2 SMNVEV (reference sequence). Trimming took off 8 bases at V and 1 base at J, with 17 bases between the two ends. As defined, naive CD8 cells were CD45RO-negative and positively selected for CCR7, with terminally differentiated effector memory CD45RA+ cells excluded. This table comes from immunoSEQ multiplex PCR, and its TCRdb copy is limited to in-frame clones, with some not included. The sample lists hundreds of thousands of clones; about 95% were seen once.

Sequencing was done on a sample of naive CD8+ T cells sorted from blood. The receptor comes from a woman in her twenties or thirties in good health. The chain joins TRBV27 to TRBJ1-2, with D hard to call. CDR3 DNA sequence: TGTGCCAGCGGGGAGAGCTTAAGACTTAACTATGGCTACACCTTC. Encoded protein: CASGESLRLNYGYTF.